This TCR beta chain is drawn from a study of cytomegalovirus exposure and HLA in healthy donors. General study points: Certain sequence variants were highly shared and formed a cluster, and this cluster was likely a sequencing artifact.

V dropped 5 bases and J dropped 12; count of bases not matched to a gene: 15. The V gene's germline CDR1 is MDHEN and CDR2 SYDVKM. CDR3 size: 14 residues. Of note for this clone: Its antigen is undetermined.

The PCR contained 60 Vbeta and 13 Jbeta primers. Generated by immunoSEQ multiplex PCR, the TCRdb table keeps only in-frame clones and is missing some. The sample gives about 100,000 clones, around 82% of which show up once; under 5.5% is in the top ten. The chain has TRBV28 and TRBJ1-1, with TRBD1 matching over 7 bases. Sequencing used PBMCs. This clonotype originated in a man aged 40-50 years in good health and CMV-seropositive. CDR3 DNA: TGTGCCAGCAGTATACCGGACAGGCGGATTGGGACTTTCTTT. Amino acid sequence: CASSIPDRRIGTFF.